The 14 T cell receptor beta chains in this list originate from one sample, sequenced in a study of HIV-infected children after antiretroviral therapy interruption. Treatment defined: PENTA 11 planned treatment interruption arm or continuous ART arm. A 3' RACE protocol on RNA, with unique molecular identifiers, produced the TCR library. Each CDR3 protein is one row after TCRdb ran MiXCR on the 3' RACE reads. The table lists 70,000 to 90,000 distinct CDR3 sequences, 6.9% of them singletons, with roughly 1% in the top ten. The sample here was CD45RA+ CD4+ T cells from PBMCs, pooled from several time points, taken from a donor given antiretroviral therapy, either interrupted or continuous. Subset meaning: naive CD4+ CD45RA+ CD45RO- T cells. The receptors here all came from a pool of human donors with HIV.

This clonotype was seen repeatedly, ten times or more. The chain has TRBV3-1 and TRBJ2-1; D assignment may be TRBD1 or TRBD2 (7 bases each). CDR1 is LGHDT and CDR2 is YNNKEL in the germline V gene (reference sequence). Trimming took off 4 bases at V and 1 base at J, with 20 bases between the two ends. This CDR3 contains 18 residues. CDR3 residues: CASSRQTTGRGSYNEQFF. The CDR3, as DNA: TGTGCCAGCAGCCGACAAACGACAGGGAGGGGATCCTACAATGAGCAGTTCTTC.

Only a few counts were recorded for this clonotype. CDR3 bases: TGTGCCAGCGAGGAAGTATTGCTCTACAATGAGCAGTTCTTC. Amino acids: CASEEVLLYNEQFF. The chain joins TRBV2 to TRBJ2-1; D unresolved. This CDR3 has 14 amino acids. Germline-derived CDR1 and CDR2 are SNHLY and FYNNEI. V was pared by 8 bases and J by 3 bases, with 14 bases between.

The rearrangement links TRBV10-3 to TRBJ1-1; the D gene is possibly TRBD1 (5 bases). CDR3 length equals 14 residues. Between the trimmed V and J ends, which lost 7 bases and 0 bases, there was a span of 12 bases. The germline V gene encodes CDR1 ENHRY and CDR2 SYGVKD. CDR3 sequence: CAITVGALNTEAFF. DNA of the CDR3: TGTGCCATCACCGTAGGGGCGCTGAACACTGAAGCTTTCTTT.

In regard to this clonotype: This may stem from a read error, because a much larger clone lies one nucleotide away. The chain has TRBV15 and TRBJ2-3; D perhaps matches TRBD1 (5 bases). This CDR3 has 13 amino acids. From germline, CDR1 is LNHNV and CDR2 YYDKDF (reference sequence). Here the CDR3 DNA reads TGTGCCACCAGCAGAGGGGGCACAGATACGCGGTATTTT. Its translation is CATSRGGTDTRYF.

The chain recombines TRBV20-1 with TRBJ2-5; no clear D. Germline CDR1 reads DFQATT; CDR2 reads SNEGSKA (reference sequence). The CDR3 loop spans 13 amino acids. V lost 3 bases and J 0 bases, leaving 8 bases between the germline ends. In nucleotides, the CDR3 is TGCAGTGCTAGGTTTGCCAACCAAGAGACCCAGTACTTC. Translation gives CSARFANQETQYF.

This clonotype was seen repeatedly, ten times or more. The chain employs TRBV3-1 and TRBJ2-3; D is unresolved. The germline V gene has CDR1 LGHDT and CDR2 YNNKEL (reference sequence). V lost 2 bases and J lost 4, with 10 bases in between. The CDR3 has 14 amino acids. The CDR3 loop reads CASSQMNRPDTQYF. The CDR3 DNA follows: TGTGCCAGCAGCCAAATGAACAGACCAGATACGCAGTATTTT.

The V and J genes are TRBV27 and TRBJ1-1, with a possible D match to TRBD1 (5 bases). V lost 2 bases to trimming and J lost 4 bases, with 11 bases between them. The CDR3 consists of 14 residues. Germline loops: CDR1 MNHEY, CDR2 SMNVEV (reference sequence). The CDR3 protein is CASSLSRVGTEAFF. In nucleotides, the CDR3 is TGTGCCAGCAGTTTAAGCAGGGTTGGCACTGAAGCTTTCTTT.

This clonotype was seen at least ten times. The chain joins TRBV18 to TRBJ2-1; 12 nucleotides agree with TRBD2. Germline V CDR1 and CDR2: KGHSH, LQKENI. The CDR3 spans 14 residues. Unmatched junction bases numbered 1, after V lost 6 bases and J lost 4 bases. The CDR3 is CASSTSGGYNEQFF. The CDR3 DNA follows: TGTGCCAGCTCGACTAGCGGGGGTTACAATGAGCAGTTCTTC.

V usage is TRBV7-6 and J usage is TRBJ2-7, with 9 bases identical to TRBD1. Germline V lookup: CDR1 SGHVS, CDR2 FNYEAQ. The J segment lost 6 bases and the V segment lost 1 base, leaving 4 bases of the junction unmatched. The CDR3 has 14 amino acids. DNA of the CDR3: TGTGCCAGCAGCTTAGGCCAGACAGGGGGCGAGCAGTACTTC. This encodes CASSLGQTGGEQYF. Full variable domain (outside the CDR3, taken from reference TRBV7-6 and TRBJ2-7): GAGVSQSPRYKVTKRGQDVALRCDPISGHVSLYWYRQALGQGPEFLTYFNYEAQQDKSGLPNDRFSAERPEGSISTLTIQRTEQRDSAMYRCASSLGQTGGEQYFGPGTRLTVT.

Comment on this clonotype: A read error may be the cause here, since a much bigger clone is one base away. This chain joins TRBV6-1 and TRBJ1-5, with 8 bases aligning to TRBD1. The germline CDR1 and CDR2 sequences are MNHNS and SASEGT. The CDR3 spans 17 residues. The CDR3 DNA reads TGTGTCAGCAGTCCGCGCCCCTCGGGACAGGGCAATCAGCCCCAGCATTTT. Translation gives CVSSPRPSGQGNQPQHF.

The rearrangement joins TRBV2 to TRBJ2-2; D possibly corresponds to TRBD1 (6 bases). V lost 10 bases and J lost 4, with 16 bases in between. There are 14 residues in the CDR3. Looked up from germline, CDR1 is SNHLY and CDR2 is FYNNEI. The CDR3 coding sequence is TGTGCCACCACCAAGGACAGTCCCACCGGGGAGCTGTTTTTT. This sequence encodes CATTKDSPTGELFF.

The chain joins TRBV12-3 or TRBV12-4 to TRBJ2-7; D may be TRBD2 (5 bases). Trimming pared 6 bases from V and 1 base from J, leaving 13 bases between. This CDR3 is 14 amino acids long. CDR3 sequence (DNA): TGTGCCAGCAGAACTGGACGGGGATCCTACGAGCAGTACTTC. Translating gives CASRTGRGSYEQYF.

The table lists this clonotype with many counts. The chain joins TRBV19 to TRBJ2-7; 7 nucleotides line up with TRBD2. This CDR3 is built from 14 residues. Looked up from germline, CDR1 is LNHDA and CDR2 is SQIVND (reference sequence). V gave up 0 bases and J gave up 9 bases; unmatched junction bases: 8. CDR3 DNA sequence: TGTGCCAGTAGTATAGATTTGGGACTACCGTCGCAGTACTTC. It encodes CASSIDLGLPSQYF.

This clonotype has at least ten counts. This chain uses TRBV6-1 with TRBJ1-4; TRBD1 aligns across 8 bases. The germline V gene encodes CDR1 MNHNS and CDR2 SASEGT. The trim removed 5 bases at V and 5 bases at J, leaving 7 bases unmatched. This CDR3 contains 15 residues. This CDR3 reads CASSKRQGSNEKLFF. CDR3 nucleotides: TGTGCCAGCAGTAAACGACAGGGGTCGAATGAAAAACTGTTTTTT.